Reported below is one T cell receptor (beta chain). The antigen it recognizes is unknown. Per-base qualities were not stored, and no clone one base away is much larger. The data were taken from a study of cytomegalovirus exposure and HLA in healthy donors (dated by TCRdb to 2016 to 2017). General notes on the study: In an earlier analysis of approximately 500 of the donors, roughly 300 Gb of sequence data and 100 million or so unique TCR beta sequences from about 180 million T cells were reported. An early release covering roughly 640 HLA-typed donors comprised around 300 gigabases of sequencing data and about 90 million unique TCR sequences. Among the roughly 400 genotyped donors, around 81% belonged to the genetic ancestry cluster associated with self-reported Caucasian donors. The study aimed to test whether cataloging public T cell receptors could reveal signatures of past pathogen exposure. The study profiled the T cell repertoires of hundreds of subjects by immunosequencing and related them to cytomegalovirus serostatus. A separate validation cohort of roughly 130 different subjects was used in addition to the roughly 720-subject first cohort. To predict cytomegalovirus infection status, the study combined high-throughput TCR immunosequencing, statistical association of individual TCRs with disease status, and machine learning. To study patterns of TCR occurrence, a later analysis re-analyzed previously published TCR beta repertoires from hundreds of donors and added high-resolution HLA genotyping. Rather than using new phenotypic data, the later analysis identified candidate immune exposures from TCR beta sequences and from how often those sequences occurred across donors. In an earlier analysis of 500 to 650 of the donors, high-throughput TCR beta sequencing was used to judge whether each TCR beta V gene segment behaved as functional or pseudogenic. Donor age, sex, ethnicity and CMV serostatus were compiled alongside the repertoire data. In a later genetic analysis, genome-wide SNP genotypes for about three fifths of the roughly 670 donors were used, and that subset was treated as a discovery cohort. All discovery cohort repertoires had been generated using a single sequencing platform. Both class I and class II loci were covered by HLA typing, at four-digit resolution. Typing coverage differed by locus: A, B, C, DRB1 and DQB1 were typed in about 620-630 donors, DQA1 in about 550, DPA1 in 600 to 610, and DPB1 in around 440. Because of strong linkage in the cohort, roughly five DR-DQ haplotypes were treated as single units for association and clustering. Across 398 genotyped donors of the cohort, an average of approximately 220,000 unique TCR beta nucleotide sequences per donor were sequenced, and around 19% of those sequences were non-productive. The research as a whole found: A group of highly shared sequence variants was considered likely to be a technical artifact of the sequencing pipeline. For the cohort, immune exposure information was limited to CMV serostatus. While some public TCRs were present in many individuals, most TCR sequences turned up only very rarely across donors. At a false discovery rate of 0.05, a later analysis linked around 15,000 TCR beta sequences to specific HLA alleles. A total of around 150 TCR beta chains were listed by the study as associated with cytomegalovirus. Only TCR beta chains were sequenced in this cohort, and the absence of alpha or paired-chain data limited detectable features. In a later analysis, most CMV-associated TCR beta chains were found to appear HLA-restricted, with HLA associations seemingly driven largely by CMV exposure. In both the original and validation cohorts, the classifier was reported to diagnose cytomegalovirus status with high specificity and sensitivity. Compared with equally common non-associated chains, HLA-associated TCR beta chains in a later analysis were more clonally expanded and had lower generation probabilities. Linkage disequilibrium might explain the correlated functional status among segregating V segments, but an unknown experimental factor could not be excluded. In a later analysis, the rate of TCR association differed among HLA loci, with DRB1 alleles having the most associated TCRs and HLA-C alleles having the fewest. A further reported finding was that TCR beta sequences accurately predicted the HLA-A and HLA-B alleles for most subjects in the first cohort. Some IMGT-functional V segments, including TRBV6-2 and TRBV6-3, could not be told apart with the 87-base-pair reads, so those segments were excluded. In an earlier analysis of approximately 600 of the donors, most TCR beta V segments were observed in productive rearrangements about 87% or about 30% of the time, broadly matching IMGT annotations. V-gene and J-gene trimming of TCR beta chains was associated with a missense DCLRE1C variant in a later genetic analysis, and the association was replicated in an independent cohort. In a later genetic analysis, fewer N-insertions in productive TCRs were reported among donors in an Asian-associated ancestry cluster than the 666-donor mean. Roughly uniform sequencing depth across donors was assumed in presence/absence analyses, although this assumption may not hold. Because some donors lacked HLA typing at each locus, the association tests relied only on the typed subset. The earlier analysis of some 540 of the donors excluded seventeen rarely observed V segments, including chromosome 9 orphons, because counts were too low. A few of the identified cytomegalovirus-associated TCR beta chains were confirmed in vitro to be specific for cytomegalovirus antigens. When HLA alleles, especially DR and DQ, strongly co-occurred, TCR associations were difficult to assign to individual alleles. The authors suggested that the approach could potentially be generalized to other disease states and immunological phenotypes. Several of the top co-occurrence clusters appeared to be linked to parvovirus B19, influenza, CMV and Epstein-Barr virus, according to a later analysis.

The cohort comprised 550 to 700 healthy bone marrow donors. At the time of sampling, all cohort members were nominally healthy, though unrecorded immune exposures were likely present. The donor tested CMV seronegative and was one of the 352 seronegative cohort members. A peripheral blood sample was provided by each donor, and peripheral blood mononuclear cells were used for TCR beta sequencing. The Qiagen DNeasy Blood Extraction Kit was used to extract genomic DNA from the blood cell samples. Libraries were constructed by the immunoSEQ multiplex PCR assay. For the multiplex PCR, a mixture combining 60 forward primers for TCR Vbeta segments and 13 reverse primers for TCR Jbeta segments was used. A multiplex PCR assay on genomic DNA amplified the CDR3 region of rearranged TCR beta genes. Amplified TCR beta libraries were sequenced as 87-base-pair reads on the Illumina HiSeq System. On the authors' methods: A later analysis tallied around 87 million unique TCR beta chains across the approximately 670 repertoires, and approximately 12 million of those chains were shared by two or more donors. Raw reads were error-corrected and collapsed into unique sequences with a nearest-neighbor algorithm that merged closely related sequences to remove PCR and sequencing errors. V, D and J gene segments were assigned by aligning CDR3 sequences to IMGT reference sequences. Each retained sequence needed at least a six-nucleotide match to both a V gene segment and a J gene segment. Rearrangements were called productive when the CDR3 lacked stop codons and stayed in frame with V and J; all others were non-productive. Following IMGT convention, CDR3 was defined as the stretch from the second conserved V-encoded cysteine up to the conserved J-encoded phenylalanine. The earlier analysis of some 550 of the donors excluded any sequence lacking an unambiguous match to a single V gene segment. An earlier analysis of 550 to 650 of the donors classified V segments as functional when productive rearrangements were above 56.7% and as segregating when the standard deviation between donors was above 5%. To diagnose cytomegalovirus status from the catalog of TCR beta chain sequences, a statistical classification framework was built. A later analysis assigned V and J genes by comparing TCR nucleotide sequences with IMGT/GENE-DB human TR gene sequences. Using the TCRdist pipeline, a later analysis assigned CDR3 sequences along with most-parsimonious VDJ recombination scenarios. In a later analysis, every TCR beta chain was defined by the combination of its CDR3 amino acid sequence and its V-gene family, and reads without a unique V-gene family were dropped. In a later analysis, nearly 600 highly shared, low-generation-probability nucleotide sequences were removed to address suspected cross-contamination and a sequencing artifact. In a later analysis, a clonal expansion index was calculated for each public chain from normalized within-repertoire ranks of inferred template counts. Generation probabilities in a later analysis came from a VDJ recombination model fitted to out-of-frame rearrangements, and those results were checked against IGoR. In a later analysis, hypergeometric tests were used to score TCR-TCR, TCR-HLA and TCR-CMV co-occurrence, with a repertoire-size bias correction applied to TCR pairs. To estimate false discovery rates, a later analysis permuted the HLA or CMV assignments 20 times. In a later analysis, co-occurring TCRs were grouped with DBSCAN, and TCRdist sequence similarity was added when clustering was performed within HLA-allele-positive subsets. Repertoires with fewer than 30,000 or more than 120,000 public chains were left out of co-occurrence clustering, as were about five repertoires with anomalous nucleotide sharing. This is the immuneACCESS table as TCRdb keeps it, with only in-frame sequences that have V and J called. A part of the clones is gone; compared with another copy, unresolved V genes explain less than half, and the rest is unexplained. D and trimming were read from the DNA, whereas the V and J calls and clone size are those reported in that table. For this sample the table gives 130,000 or so clones, of which 78% were detected only once. The ten top clones hold approximately 1.4% of the sample.

CDR1 and CDR2, looked up from the germline V gene, are ENHRY and SYGVKD. The junction shows trimming of 4 bases on V and 2 bases on J, plus 12 bases between the germline ends. Counted from cysteine to phenylalanine, this CDR3 has 15 amino acids. Only the CDR3 part of the read is kept: 45 bases, read in frame from the first base. The clonotype comes from a female donor in good health and CMV-seronegative. Source material: PBMCs. Here the chain combines TRBV10-3 and TRBJ2-1; a weak D assignment points to TRBD2 (7 bases agree). In nucleotide form, the sequence is TGTGCCATCAGTGCTCGGGGGGCGGCCTACAATGAGCAGTTCTTC. This codes for CAISARGAAYNEQFF.